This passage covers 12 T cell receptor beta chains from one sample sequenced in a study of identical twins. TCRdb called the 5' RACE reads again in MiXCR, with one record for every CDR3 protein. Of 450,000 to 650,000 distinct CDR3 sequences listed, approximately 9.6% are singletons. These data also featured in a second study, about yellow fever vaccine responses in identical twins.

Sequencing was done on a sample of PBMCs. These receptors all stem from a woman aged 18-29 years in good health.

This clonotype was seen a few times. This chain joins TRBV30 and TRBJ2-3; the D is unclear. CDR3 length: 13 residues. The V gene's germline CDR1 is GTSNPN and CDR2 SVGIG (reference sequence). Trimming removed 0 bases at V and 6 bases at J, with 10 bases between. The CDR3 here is CAWSVKGADTQYF. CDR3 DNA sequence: TGTGCCTGGAGTGTGAAAGGAGCGGATACGCAGTATTTT.

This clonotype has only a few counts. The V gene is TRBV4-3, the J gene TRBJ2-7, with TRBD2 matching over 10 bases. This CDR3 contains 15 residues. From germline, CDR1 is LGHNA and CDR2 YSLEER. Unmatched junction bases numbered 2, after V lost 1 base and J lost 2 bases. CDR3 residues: CASSQASGSPYEQYF. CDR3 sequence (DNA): TGCGCCAGCAGCCAAGCTAGCGGGAGCCCCTACGAGCAGTACTTC.

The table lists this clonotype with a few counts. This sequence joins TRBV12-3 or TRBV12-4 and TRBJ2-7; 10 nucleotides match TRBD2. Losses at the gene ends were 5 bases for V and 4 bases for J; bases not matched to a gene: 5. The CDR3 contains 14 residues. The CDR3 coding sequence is TGTGCCAGCAGTCCTAGCGGGGGCCGGTACGAGCAGTACTTC. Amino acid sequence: CASSPSGGRYEQYF.

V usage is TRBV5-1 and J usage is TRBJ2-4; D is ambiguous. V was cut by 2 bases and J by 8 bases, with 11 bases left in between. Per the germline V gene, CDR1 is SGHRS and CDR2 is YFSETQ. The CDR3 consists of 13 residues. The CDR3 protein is CASSFGIGDIQYF. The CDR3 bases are TGCGCCAGCAGCTTTGGGATTGGGGACATTCAGTACTTC.

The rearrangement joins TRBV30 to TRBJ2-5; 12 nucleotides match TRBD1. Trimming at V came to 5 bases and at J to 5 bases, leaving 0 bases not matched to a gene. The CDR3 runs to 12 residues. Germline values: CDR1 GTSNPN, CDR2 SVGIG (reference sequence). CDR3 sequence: CAWGTGGETQYF. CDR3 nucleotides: TGTGCCTGGGGGACAGGGGGCGAGACCCAGTACTTC.

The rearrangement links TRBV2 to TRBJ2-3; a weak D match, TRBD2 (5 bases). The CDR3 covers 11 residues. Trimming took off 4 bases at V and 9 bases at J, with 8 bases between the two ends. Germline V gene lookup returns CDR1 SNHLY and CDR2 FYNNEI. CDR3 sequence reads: CASSAPGTQYF. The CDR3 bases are TGTGCCAGCAGTGCTCCGGGGACGCAGTATTTT.

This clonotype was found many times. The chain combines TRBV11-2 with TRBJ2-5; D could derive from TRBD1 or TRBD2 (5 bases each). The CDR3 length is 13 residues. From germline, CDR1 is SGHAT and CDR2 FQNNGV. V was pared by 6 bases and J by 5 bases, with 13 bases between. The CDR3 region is CASRSGWGETQYF. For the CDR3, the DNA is TGTGCCAGCAGATCCGGGTGGGGGGAGACCCAGTACTTC.

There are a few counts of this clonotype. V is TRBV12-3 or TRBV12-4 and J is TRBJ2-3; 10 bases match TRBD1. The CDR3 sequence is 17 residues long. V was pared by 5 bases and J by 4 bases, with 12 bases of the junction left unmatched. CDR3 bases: TGTGCCAGCAGTCCTAAATCGGGGACAGGGGCATCAGATACGCAGTATTTT. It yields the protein CASSPKSGTGASDTQYF.

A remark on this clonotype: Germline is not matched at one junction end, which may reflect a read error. CDR3 sequence: CASSVAGETYNEQFF. For the CDR3, the DNA is TGTGCCAGCAGTGTAGCGGGGGAGACCTACAATGAGCAGTTCTTC. J is TRBJ2-1 and V is TRBV12-3 or TRBV12-4; the match to TRBD2 covers 9 bases. This CDR3 is 15 amino acids long.

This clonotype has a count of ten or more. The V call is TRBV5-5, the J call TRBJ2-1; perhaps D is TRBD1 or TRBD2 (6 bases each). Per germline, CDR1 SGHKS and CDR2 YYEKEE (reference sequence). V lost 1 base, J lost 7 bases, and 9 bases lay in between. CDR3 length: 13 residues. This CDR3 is CASSLQGRNEQFF. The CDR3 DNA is TGTGCCAGCAGCTTGCAGGGGAGGAATGAGCAGTTCTTC.

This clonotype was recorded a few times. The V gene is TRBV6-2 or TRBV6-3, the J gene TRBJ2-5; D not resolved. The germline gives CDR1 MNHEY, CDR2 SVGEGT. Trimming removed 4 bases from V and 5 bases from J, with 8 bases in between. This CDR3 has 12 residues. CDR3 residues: CASSLLTETQYF. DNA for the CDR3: TGTGCCAGCAGTTTACTAACCGAGACCCAGTACTTC.

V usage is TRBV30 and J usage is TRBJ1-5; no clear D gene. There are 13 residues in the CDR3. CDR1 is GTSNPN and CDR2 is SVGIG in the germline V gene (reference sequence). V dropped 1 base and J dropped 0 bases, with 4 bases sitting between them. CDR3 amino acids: CAWSDGSNQPQHF. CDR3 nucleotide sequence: TGTGCCTGGAGTGACGGTAGCAATCAGCCCCAGCATTTT.